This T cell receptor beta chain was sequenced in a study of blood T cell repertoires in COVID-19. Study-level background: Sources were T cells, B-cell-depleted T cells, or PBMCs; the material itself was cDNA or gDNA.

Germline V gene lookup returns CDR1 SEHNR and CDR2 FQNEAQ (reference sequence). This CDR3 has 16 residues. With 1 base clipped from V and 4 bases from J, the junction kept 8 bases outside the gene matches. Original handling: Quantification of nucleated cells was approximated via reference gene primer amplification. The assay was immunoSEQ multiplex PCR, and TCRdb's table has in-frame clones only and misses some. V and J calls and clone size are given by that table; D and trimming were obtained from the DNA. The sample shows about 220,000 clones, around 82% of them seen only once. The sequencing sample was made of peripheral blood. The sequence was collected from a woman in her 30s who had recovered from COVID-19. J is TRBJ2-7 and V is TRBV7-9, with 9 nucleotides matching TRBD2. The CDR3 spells CASSLGVSGSLYEQYF. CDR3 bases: TGTGCCAGCAGCTTAGGTGTTAGCGGGAGTCTATACGAGCAGTACTTC. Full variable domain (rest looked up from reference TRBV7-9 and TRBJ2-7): DTGVSQNPRHKITKRGQNVTFRCDPISEHNRLYWYRQTLGQGPEFLTYFQNEAQLEKSRLLSDRFSAERPKGSFSTLEIQRTEQGDSAMYLCASSLGVSGSLYEQYFGPGTRLTVT.